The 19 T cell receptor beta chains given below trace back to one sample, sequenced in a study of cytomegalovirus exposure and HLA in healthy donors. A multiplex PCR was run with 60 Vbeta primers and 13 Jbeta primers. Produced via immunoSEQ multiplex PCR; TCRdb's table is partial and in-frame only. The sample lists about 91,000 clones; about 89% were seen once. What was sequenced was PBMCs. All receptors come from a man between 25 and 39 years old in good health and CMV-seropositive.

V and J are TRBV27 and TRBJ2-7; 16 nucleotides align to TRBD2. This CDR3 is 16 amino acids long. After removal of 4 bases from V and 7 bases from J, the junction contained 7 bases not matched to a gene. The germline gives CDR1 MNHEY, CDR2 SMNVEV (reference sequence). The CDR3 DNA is TGTGCCAGCAGTTGGACGGGGACTAGCGGGAGGGGTGAGCAGTACTTC. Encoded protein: CASSWTGTSGRGEQYF.

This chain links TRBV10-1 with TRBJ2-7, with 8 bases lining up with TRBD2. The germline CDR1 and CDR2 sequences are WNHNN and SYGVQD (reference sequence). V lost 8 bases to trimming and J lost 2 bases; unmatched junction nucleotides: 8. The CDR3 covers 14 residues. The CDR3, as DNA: TGCGCCAGCGTTGCGACTAGCGAGACCTACGAGCAGTACTTC. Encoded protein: CASVATSETYEQYF.

CDR3 sequence reads: CASSLFQNTEAFF. DNA of the CDR3: TGTGCCAGCAGCTTGTTCCAGAACACTGAAGCTTTCTTT. The chain couples TRBV5-8 to TRBJ1-1; D gene ambiguous. CDR1 and CDR2 (germline): SGHTS, YDEGEE. CDR3 length: 13 amino acids. Trimming removed 1 base at V and 1 base at J, with 5 bases between.

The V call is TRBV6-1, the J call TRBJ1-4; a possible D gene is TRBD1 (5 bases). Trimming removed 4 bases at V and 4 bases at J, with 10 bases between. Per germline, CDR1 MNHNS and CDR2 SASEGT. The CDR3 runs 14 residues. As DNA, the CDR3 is TGTGCCAGCAGTGGCGACAGTAGTAATGAAAAACTGTTTTTT. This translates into CASSGDSSNEKLFF.

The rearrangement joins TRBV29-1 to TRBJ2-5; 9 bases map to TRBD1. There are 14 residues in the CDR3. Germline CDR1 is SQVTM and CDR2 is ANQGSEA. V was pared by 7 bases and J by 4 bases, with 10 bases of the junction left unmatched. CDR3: CSADGQGTTETQYF. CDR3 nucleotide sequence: TGCAGCGCGGATGGACAGGGGACAACAGAGACCCAGTACTTC.

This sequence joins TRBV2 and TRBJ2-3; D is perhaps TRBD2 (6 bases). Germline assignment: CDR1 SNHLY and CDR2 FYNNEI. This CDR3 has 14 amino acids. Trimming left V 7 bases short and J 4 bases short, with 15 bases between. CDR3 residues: CASNTLDYSDTQYF. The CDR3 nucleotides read TGTGCCAGCAATACCCTGGACTACTCAGATACGCAGTATTTT.

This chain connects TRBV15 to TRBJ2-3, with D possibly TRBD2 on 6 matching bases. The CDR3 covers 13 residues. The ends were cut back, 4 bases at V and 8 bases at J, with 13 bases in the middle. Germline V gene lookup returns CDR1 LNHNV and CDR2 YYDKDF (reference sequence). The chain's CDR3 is CATSNPAGGTQYF. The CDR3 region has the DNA TGTGCCACCAGCAACCCGGCCGGGGGTACGCAGTATTTT.

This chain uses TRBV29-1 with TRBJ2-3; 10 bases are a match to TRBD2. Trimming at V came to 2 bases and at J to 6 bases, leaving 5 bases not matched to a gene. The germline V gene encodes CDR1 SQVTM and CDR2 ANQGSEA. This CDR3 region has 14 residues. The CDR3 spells CSVEMASGSDTQYF. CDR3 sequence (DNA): TGCAGCGTTGAAATGGCTAGCGGGAGCGATACGCAGTATTTT.

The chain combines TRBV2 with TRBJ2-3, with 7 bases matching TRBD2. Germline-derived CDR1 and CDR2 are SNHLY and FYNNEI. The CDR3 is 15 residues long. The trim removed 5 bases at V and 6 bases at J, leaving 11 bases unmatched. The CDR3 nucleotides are TGTGCCAGCAGTCGCCTAGCGGAACTGGGGGATACGCAGTATTTT. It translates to CASSRLAELGDTQYF.

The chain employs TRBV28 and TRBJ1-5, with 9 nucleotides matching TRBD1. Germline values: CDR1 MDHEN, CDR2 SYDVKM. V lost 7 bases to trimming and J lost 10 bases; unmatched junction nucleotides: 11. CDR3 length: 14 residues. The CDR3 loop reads CASNSGQGGDPQHF. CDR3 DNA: TGTGCCAGCAACTCGGGACAGGGAGGTGACCCCCAGCATTTT.

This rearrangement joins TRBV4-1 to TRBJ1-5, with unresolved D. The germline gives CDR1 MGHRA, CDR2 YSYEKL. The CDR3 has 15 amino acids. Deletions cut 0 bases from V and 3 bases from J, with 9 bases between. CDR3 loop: CASSQDGQANQPQHF. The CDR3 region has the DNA TGCGCCAGCAGCCAAGATGGGCAGGCCAATCAGCCCCAGCATTTT.

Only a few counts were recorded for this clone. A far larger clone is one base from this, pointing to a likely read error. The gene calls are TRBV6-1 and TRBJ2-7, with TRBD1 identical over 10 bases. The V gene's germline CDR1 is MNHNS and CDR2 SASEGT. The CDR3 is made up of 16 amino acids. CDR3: CVSSEGSGQGGHEQYF. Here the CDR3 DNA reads TGTGTCAGCAGTGAAGGTAGTGGACAGGGGGGTCACGAGCAGTACTTC.

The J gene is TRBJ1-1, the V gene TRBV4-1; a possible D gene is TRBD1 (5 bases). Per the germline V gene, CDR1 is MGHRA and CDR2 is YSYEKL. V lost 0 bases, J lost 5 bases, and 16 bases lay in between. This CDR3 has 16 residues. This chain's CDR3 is CASSQDLEGVGTEAFF. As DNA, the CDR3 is TGCGCCAGCAGCCAAGATCTAGAAGGGGTCGGGACTGAAGCTTTCTTT.

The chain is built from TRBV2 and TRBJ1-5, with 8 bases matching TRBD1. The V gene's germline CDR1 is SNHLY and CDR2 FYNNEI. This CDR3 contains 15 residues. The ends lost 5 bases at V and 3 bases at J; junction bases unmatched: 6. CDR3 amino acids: CASSLDRAANQPQHF. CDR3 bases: TGTGCCAGCAGTCTGGACAGGGCTGCCAATCAGCCCCAGCATTTT.

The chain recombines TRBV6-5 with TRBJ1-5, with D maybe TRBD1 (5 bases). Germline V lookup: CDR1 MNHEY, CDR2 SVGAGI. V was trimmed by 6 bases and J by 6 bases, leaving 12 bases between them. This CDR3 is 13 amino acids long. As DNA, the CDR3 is TGTGCCAGCAGCCGGGGGGGAGGTCAGCCCCAGCATTTT. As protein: CASSRGGGQPQHF.

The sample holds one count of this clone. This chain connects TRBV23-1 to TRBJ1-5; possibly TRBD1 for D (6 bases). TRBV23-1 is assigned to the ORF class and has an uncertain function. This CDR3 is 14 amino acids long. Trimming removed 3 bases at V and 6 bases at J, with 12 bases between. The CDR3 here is CASSHRGFVQPQHF. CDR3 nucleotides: TGCGCCAGCAGTCACAGGGGATTTGTTCAGCCCCAGCATTTT.

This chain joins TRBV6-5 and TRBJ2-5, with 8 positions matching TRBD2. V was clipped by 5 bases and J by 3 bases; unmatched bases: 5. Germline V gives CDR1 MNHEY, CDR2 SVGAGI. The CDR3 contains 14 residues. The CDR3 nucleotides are TGTGCCAGCAGTCCACTAGCGGTGAAAGAGACCCAGTACTTC. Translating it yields CASSPLAVKETQYF.

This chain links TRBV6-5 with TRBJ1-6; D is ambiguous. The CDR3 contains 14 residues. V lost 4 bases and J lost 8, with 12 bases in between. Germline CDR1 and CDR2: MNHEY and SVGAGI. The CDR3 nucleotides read TGTGCCAGCAGTTTCTACTCGGCGGATTCACCCCTCCACTTT. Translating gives CASSFYSADSPLHF.

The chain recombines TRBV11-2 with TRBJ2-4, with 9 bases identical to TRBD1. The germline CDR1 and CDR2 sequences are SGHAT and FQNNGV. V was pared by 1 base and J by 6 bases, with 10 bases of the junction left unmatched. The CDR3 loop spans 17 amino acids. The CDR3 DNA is TGTGCCAGCAGCTTAGTGTGGTACGGGACAGGGTCAAACATTCAGTACTTC. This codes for CASSLVWYGTGSNIQYF.